This TCR beta chain was sequenced in a study of PD-1 blockade in classical Hodgkin lymphoma. The time point was: cycle 4 day 1 (C4D1), after six to seven weeks of nivolumab. With no exception, relapse followed autologous stem cell transplantation in all patients, and brentuximab vedotin exposure varied. Magnetic negative selection was used to purify CD4+ T cells from thawed PBMCs. This table comes from immunoSEQ multiplex PCR, and its TCRdb copy is limited to in-frame clones, with some not included. This sample has about 17,000 clones, with roughly 65% found just once. Trimming cost V 7 bases and J 0 bases, with 25 bases left between them. CDR3 length: 19 amino acids. Germline CDR1 is PRHDT and CDR2 is FYEKMQ (reference sequence).

Sample: CD4+ T cells from blood, taken before the fourth cycle of nivolumab. This receptor was identified in a human donor with classical Hodgkin lymphoma. J is TRBJ1-5 and V is TRBV13, with D perhaps matching TRBD1 (6 bases). The CDR3 loop reads CASTQGPSRRYGSNQPQHF. Here the CDR3 DNA reads TGTGCCAGCACACAGGGACCCTCCCGCCGCTATGGTAGCAATCAGCCCCAGCATTTT.